This T cell receptor beta chain was found in a study of shared clonotypes between healthy human individuals. Germline lookup yields CDR1 SGHRS and CDR2 YFSETQ. The CDR3 length is 15 residues. The V gene end was trimmed by 0 bases and the J gene end by 2 bases; junction bases not matched to a gene: 4. In regard to this clone: The same CDR3 can be traced to other DNA sequences in this sample.

It was into CD45RA+ naive and CD45RA-negative memory subsets that the CD4+ cells were split. The repertoire was sequenced with immunoSEQ multiplex PCR; TCRdb's copy has only in-frame clones and lacks some. The data show some 1,600,000 clones, 95% to 99% seen once. This chain connects TRBV5-1 to TRBJ2-5; 7 nucleotides align to TRBD1. Sequencing input: naive CD4+ T cells sorted from blood. Subset meaning: CD45RA+ positively selected. The clonotype comes from a man younger than 40 in good health. CDR3 bases: TGCGCCAGCAGCTTGGGGTCAGGGGGACAAGAGACCCAGTACTTC. Protein: CASSLGSGGQETQYF.